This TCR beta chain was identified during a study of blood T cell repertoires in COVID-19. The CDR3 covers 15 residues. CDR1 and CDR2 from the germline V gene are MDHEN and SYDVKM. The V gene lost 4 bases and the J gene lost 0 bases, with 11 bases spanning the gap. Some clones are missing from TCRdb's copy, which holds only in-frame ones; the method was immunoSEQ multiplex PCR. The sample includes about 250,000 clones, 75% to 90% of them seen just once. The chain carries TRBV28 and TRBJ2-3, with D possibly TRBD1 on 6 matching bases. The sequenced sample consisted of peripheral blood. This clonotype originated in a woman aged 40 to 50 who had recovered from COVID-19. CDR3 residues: CASSSADRSTDTQYF. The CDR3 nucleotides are TGTGCCAGCAGTTCCGCAGACAGGAGCACAGATACGCAGTATTTT. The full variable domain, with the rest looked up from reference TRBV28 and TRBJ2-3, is DVKVTQSSRYLVKRTGEKVFLECVQDMDHENMFWYRQDPGLGLRLIYFSYDVKMKEKGDIPEGYSVSREKKERFSLILESASTNQTSMYLCASSSADRSTDTQYFGPGTRLTVL.